Included here is one T cell receptor beta chain sequence, with context. Its specificity is unknown. The data are from a study of cytomegalovirus exposure and HLA in healthy donors. Study-wide context: Unique TCRs numbering roughly 80 million, obtained from HLA-typed donors, made up an early data release.

The CDR3 length is 15 residues. CDR1 and CDR2 (germline): MDHEN, SYDVKM. V lost 6 bases and J lost 3; bases outside the gene matches: 6. PCR was performed using 60 Vbeta and 13 Jbeta primers. Sequencing used immunoSEQ multiplex PCR; TCRdb keeps in-frame clones, though not all of them. The data hold under 300,000 clones, with roughly 88% observed a single time. Study-wide findings and caveats: In vitro, three CMV-associated chains proved specific for CMV antigens. The study recorded over 150 TCR beta chains that were cytomegalovirus-associated.

The chain joins TRBV28 to TRBJ1-5; 9 bases agree with TRBD1. Sequenced input: PBMCs. The TCR sequence derives from a man aged 40-49 years in good health and CMV-seropositive. The CDR3 here is CASRPGTGPNQPQHF. For the CDR3, the DNA is TGTGCCAGCAGGCCTGGGACAGGGCCCAATCAGCCCCAGCATTTT.